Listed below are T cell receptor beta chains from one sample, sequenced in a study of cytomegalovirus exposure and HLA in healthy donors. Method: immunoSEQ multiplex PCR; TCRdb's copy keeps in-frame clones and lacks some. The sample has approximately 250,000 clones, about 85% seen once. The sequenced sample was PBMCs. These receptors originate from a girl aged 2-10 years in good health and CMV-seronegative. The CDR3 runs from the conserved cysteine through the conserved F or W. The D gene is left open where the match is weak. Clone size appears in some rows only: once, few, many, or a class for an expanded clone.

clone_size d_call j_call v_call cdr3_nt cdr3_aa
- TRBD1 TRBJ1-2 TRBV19 TGTGCCAGCTCCTACAGGGGGCTAGGTAACTATGGCTACACCTTC CASSYRGLGNYGYTF
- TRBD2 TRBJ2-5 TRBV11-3 TGTGCCAGCAGCCCTCGCGGGGGAGCGGAGACCCAGTACTTC CASSPRGGAETQYF
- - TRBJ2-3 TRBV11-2 TGTGCCAGCAGCTCCGCGGGCTCTAGCACAGATACGCAGTATTTT CASSSAGSSTDTQYF
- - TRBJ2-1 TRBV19 TGTGCCAGTAGTGTTATCGGGGAGCAGTTCTTC CASSVIGEQFF
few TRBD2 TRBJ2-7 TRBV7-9 TGTGCCAGCAGCCCCTTGGGGGGACTAGCGGGTTGGCAGTACTTC CASSPLGGLAGWQYF
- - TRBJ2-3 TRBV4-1 TGCGCCAGCAGCCAAGCACGGGGGTCAGATACGCAGTATTTT CASSQARGSDTQYF
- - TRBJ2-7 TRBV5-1 TGCGCCAGCTTCCGTACGCCGGGGGACGAGCAGTACTTC CASFRTPGDEQYF
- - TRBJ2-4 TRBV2 TGTGCCAGCAGTGAAGAAGCAGCCAAAAACATTCAGTACTTC CASSEEAAKNIQYF
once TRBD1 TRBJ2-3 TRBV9 TGTGCCAGCAGCGTAGAGGGACAGCGCACAGATACGCAGTATTTT CASSVEGQRTDTQYF
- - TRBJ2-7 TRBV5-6 TGTGCCAGCAGCTTGAGGGGGAGCGACGAGCAGTACTTC CASSLRGSDEQYF
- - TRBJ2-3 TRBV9 TGTGCCAGCAGCTCACGCCCACGGGATACGCAGTATTTT CASSSRPRDTQYF
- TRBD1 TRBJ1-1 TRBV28 TGTGCCAGCAGTTTCCAGGGGGGTAACACTGAAGCTTTCTTT CASSFQGGNTEAFF
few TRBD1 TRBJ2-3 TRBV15 TGTGCCACCAGCAGAGACGGACAGGGCCGGGCGCAGTATTTT CATSRDGQGRAQYF
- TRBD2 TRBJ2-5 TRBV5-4 TGTGCCAGCAGCTTAACGGGGGGAGAGACCCAGTACTTC CASSLTGGETQYF
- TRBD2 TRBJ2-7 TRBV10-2 TGCGCCACCTTACTAGCGGGGGGGCTCCACGAGCAGTACTTC CATLLAGGLHEQYF
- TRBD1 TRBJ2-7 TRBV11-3 TGTGCCGGACACAGGGGATACGAGCAGTACTTC CAGHRGYEQYF
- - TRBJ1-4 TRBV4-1 TGCGCCAGCAGGGGCGCTTTTGAAAAACTGTTTTTT CASRGAFEKLFF
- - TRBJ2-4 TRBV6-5 TGTGCCAGCAGTAAGGGGGAGCTAGCCAAAAACATTCAGTACTTC CASSKGELAKNIQYF
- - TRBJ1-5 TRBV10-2 TGCGCCAGCAGTGAGTCACAGGGCCCACGGCATTTT CASSESQGPRHF
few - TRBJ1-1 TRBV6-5 TGTGCCAGCACAGGAGGCCTTGAAGCTTTCTTT CASTGGLEAFF
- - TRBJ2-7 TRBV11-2 TGTGCCAGCAGCCCCCGTCTGAGGGGGAACCCCTACGAGCAGTACTTC CASSPRLRGNPYEQYF
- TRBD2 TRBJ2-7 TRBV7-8 TGTGCCAGCAGCTTCACCGGGACTAGCGGTTACGAGCAGTACTTC CASSFTGTSGYEQYF
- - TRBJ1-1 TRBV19 TGTGCCAGTAGTACCCGACTAGAAGCTTTCTTT CASSTRLEAFF